This TCR beta chain was sequenced for a study of cytomegalovirus exposure and HLA in healthy donors. Data came from immunoSEQ multiplex PCR; TCRdb stores just in-frame clones and leaves some out. The table shows 250,000 to 300,000 clones, with 90% occurring only once. Note on this clone: The antigen is unknown.

The study's findings and limits: Associated with cytomegalovirus, according to the listing, were 150 to 200 TCR beta chains. The CMV antigen specificity of a few CMV-associated chains was confirmed through in vitro analysis.

V was trimmed by 2 bases and J by 2 bases, leaving 13 bases between them. Looked up from germline, CDR1 is SGHTA and CDR2 is FQGNSA. The CDR3 has 15 residues. Sequenced material: PBMCs. The gene calls are TRBV7-2 and TRBJ2-7; the D is unclear. This sequence was found in a woman in her late teens or twenties in good health and CMV-seronegative. For the CDR3, the DNA is TGTGCCAGCAGCTTATATCGCCCGAGGACCTACGAGCAGTACTTC. Its protein is CASSLYRPRTYEQYF.